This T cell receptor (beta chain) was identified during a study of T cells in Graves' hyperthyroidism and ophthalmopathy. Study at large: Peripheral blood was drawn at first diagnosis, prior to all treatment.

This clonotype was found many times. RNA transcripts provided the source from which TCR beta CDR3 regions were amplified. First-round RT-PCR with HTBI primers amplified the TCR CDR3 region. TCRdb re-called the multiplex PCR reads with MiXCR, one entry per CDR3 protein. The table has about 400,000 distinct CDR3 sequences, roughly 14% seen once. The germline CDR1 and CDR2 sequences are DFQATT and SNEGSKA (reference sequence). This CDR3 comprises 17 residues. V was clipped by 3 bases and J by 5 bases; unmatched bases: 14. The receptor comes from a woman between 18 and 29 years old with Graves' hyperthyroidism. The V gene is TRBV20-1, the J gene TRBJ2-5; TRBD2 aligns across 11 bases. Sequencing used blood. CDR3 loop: CSASDLRASGGLETQYF. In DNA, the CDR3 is TGCAGTGCTAGTGACCTCAGGGCTAGCGGGGGGCTGGAGACCCAGTACTTC.